The 15 T cell receptor beta chains listed next were all sequenced from one sample in a study of cytomegalovirus exposure and HLA in healthy donors. 13 Jbeta primers and 60 Vbeta primers were used for the PCR. The repertoire was sequenced with immunoSEQ multiplex PCR; TCRdb's copy has only in-frame clones and lacks some. In the table there are around 80,000 clones, approximately 69% of which are singletons. The sequencing input was PBMCs. Receptors originate from a man in his forties in good health and CMV-seropositive.

This clone is judged medium-sized. The chain is built from TRBV5-4 and TRBJ2-5, with D perhaps TRBD2 (5 bases). CDR3 length equals 16 residues. The ends were cut back, 0 bases at V and 1 base at J, with 13 bases in the middle. CDR1 is SGHNT, CDR2 YYREEE, per germline (reference sequence). The chain's CDR3 is CASSLVGGPTQETQYF. The CDR3 region has the DNA TGTGCCAGCAGCTTGGTCGGAGGCCCAACCCAAGAGACCCAGTACTTC.

The count of this clone is one. This chain uses TRBV7-2 with TRBJ2-7; D gene ambiguous. The germline V and J ends were trimmed by 2 bases and 1 base, with 3 bases remaining between them. Germline loops: CDR1 SGHTA, CDR2 FQGNSA. The CDR3 extends over 12 amino acids. CDR3 DNA: TGTGCCAGCAGCTTACGGTCCTACGAGCAGTACTTC. Translation gives CASSLRSYEQYF.

This chain joins TRBV10-2 and TRBJ1-1, with no clear D. This CDR3 spans 13 amino acids. Germline CDR1 is WSHSY and CDR2 is SAAADI. The V and J ends lost 8 bases and 1 base respectively, with 11 bases between them. The CDR3 DNA reads TGCGCCAGCGGGCTTACCGCGAACACTGAAGCTTTCTTT. As protein: CASGLTANTEAFF.

The rearrangement joins TRBV5-1 to TRBJ1-3, with 7 bases identical to TRBD1. This CDR3 is built from 15 residues. Germline trimming cut 5 bases from V and 0 bases from J; bases unmatched to any gene: 5. CDR1 and CDR2 (germline): SGHRS, YFSETQ. CDR3 loop: CASRPQGFSGNTIYF. The CDR3, as DNA: TGCGCCAGCAGGCCACAGGGGTTCTCTGGAAACACCATATATTTT.

The chain has TRBV2 and TRBJ1-4, with D possibly TRBD1 on 6 matching bases. V lost 8 bases and J 0 bases, leaving 10 bases between the germline ends. From germline, CDR1 is SNHLY and CDR2 FYNNEI. There are 14 residues in the CDR3. The CDR3 loop reads CASGGGPTNEKLFF. CDR3 DNA: TGTGCCAGCGGGGGGGGCCCAACTAATGAAAAACTGTTTTTT.

V is TRBV19 and J is TRBJ2-6; TRBD1 might be the D (6 bases). The ends were cut back, 7 bases at V and 0 bases at J, with 19 bases in the middle. The V gene's germline CDR1 is LNHDA and CDR2 SQIVND (reference sequence). CDR3 length: 18 residues. CDR3 nucleotides: TGTGCCAGTACCCCTAAACAGGGAAGGGCCTCTGGGGCCAACGTCCTGACTTTC. Protein: CASTPKQGRASGANVLTF.

This chain uses TRBV7-9 with TRBJ2-5, with D possibly being TRBD2 (7 bases). The CDR3 covers 17 residues. The germline V gene encodes CDR1 SEHNR and CDR2 FQNEAQ (reference sequence). V lost 1 base and J lost 0, with 15 bases in between. CDR3 DNA sequence: TGTGCCAGCAGCTTAGGGGTCGGGGGGACATACCAAGAGACCCAGTACTTC. This sequence encodes CASSLGVGGTYQETQYF.

V is TRBV29-1 and J is TRBJ2-4; D remains unclear. Trimming shortened V by 3 bases and J by 2 bases, and 5 bases separated the two germline ends. The CDR3 is made up of 12 amino acids. Germline assignment: CDR1 SQVTM and CDR2 ANQGSEA. The CDR3 region is CSVEGPKNIQYF. The CDR3 coding sequence is TGCAGCGTTGAGGGCCCCAAAAACATTCAGTACTTC.

The CDR3 coding sequence is TGTGCCAGCAGTTTCCAGGGGTTACACAATGAGCAGTTCTTC. It translates to CASSFQGLHNEQFF. This chain joins TRBV28 and TRBJ2-1; TRBD1 might be the D (6 bases). V was clipped by 3 bases and J by 5 bases, with 11 bases between them. Looked up from germline, CDR1 is MDHEN and CDR2 is SYDVKM. This CDR3 contains 14 residues.

This rearrangement joins TRBV6-5 to TRBJ2-1; TRBD2 aligns across 9 bases. CDR1 is MNHEY, CDR2 SVGAGI, per germline. CDR3 length equals 13 residues. J gave up 7 bases and V 7 bases, and 5 bases lay outside the gene matches. CDR3 DNA: TGTGCCAGCAAGGCTAGCGGGGATAATGAGCAGTTCTTC. As protein: CASKASGDNEQFF.

A word on this clone: One end of the junction varies from germline; a read error may be responsible. V is TRBV7-9 and J is TRBJ1-1; 9 bases align to TRBD1. This CDR3 is 14 amino acids long. Germline loops: CDR1 SEHNR, CDR2 FQNEAQ (reference sequence). For the CDR3, the DNA is TGTTCCAGCAGCCCAGGACAGGGGTGGACTGAAGCTTTCTTT. It specifies CSSSPGQGWTEAFF.

This clone has just one count. V usage is TRBV6-1 and J usage is TRBJ1-1; tentatively, D is TRBD1 (6 bases). Germline assignment: CDR1 MNHNS and CDR2 SASEGT. V shed 11 bases and J shed 3 bases, with 13 bases lying between them. The CDR3 sequence is 12 residues long. The CDR3 DNA sequence: TGTGCCGTCCGGGACACCCACACTGAAGCTTTCTTT. Translated: CAVRDTHTEAFF.

This chain links TRBV28 with TRBJ1-5; D is uncertain. The V gene's germline CDR1 is MDHEN and CDR2 SYDVKM. V dropped 8 bases and J dropped 0 bases, with 8 bases sitting between them. The CDR3 has 13 residues. This CDR3 is CASSPYSNQPQHF. The CDR3 DNA reads TGTGCCAGCTCGCCCTATAGCAATCAGCCCCAGCATTTT.

The V call is TRBV28, the J call TRBJ2-7; 8 bases line up with TRBD1. CDR3 length: 14 amino acids. Germline trimming cut 7 bases from V and 2 bases from J; bases unmatched to any gene: 7. Looked up from germline, CDR1 is MDHEN and CDR2 is SYDVKM. CDR3 loop: CASTLGQAPYEQYF. CDR3 nucleotide sequence: TGTGCCAGCACCTTGGGACAGGCGCCCTACGAGCAGTACTTC.

This sequence joins TRBV7-6 and TRBJ2-1; 11 bases match TRBD1. The CDR3 consists of 16 residues. V shed 4 bases, J shed 8 bases, and the junction held 10 bases outside the gene matches. Germline V gives CDR1 SGHVS, CDR2 FNYEAQ. CDR3 sequence (DNA): TGTGCCAGCAGCTCCCCTAGGGACAGGGGGGTCCATGAGCAGTTCTTC. This codes for CASSSPRDRGVHEQFF.